This TCR beta chain was sequenced in a study of CD8 T cells in ankylosing spondylitis. As for this clonotype: No antigen is known for it.

Library preparation for TCR beta used quantitative 5'-RACE with molecular barcodes. From the 5' RACE reads, TCRdb called clonotypes with MiXCR, one entry per CDR3 protein. The sample carries some 87,000 distinct CDR3 sequences, 27% recorded once. Germline V lookup: CDR1 SEHNR, CDR2 FQNEAQ (reference sequence). Unmatched junction bases numbered 5, after V lost 5 bases and J lost 10 bases. This CDR3 comprises 14 residues. Broader study findings: Disease-linked clones reportedly showed significant enrichment in matched ankylosing spondylitis synovial fluid. CD8+ cells made up the disease-linked clones, which were relatively rare in peripheral blood. Earlier studies detected some motif variants in reactive arthritis synovial fluid and blood.

The sequenced sample was blood, either unsorted or a sorted T cell fraction (not recorded which). The J gene is TRBJ1-6, the V gene TRBV7-9, with 10 bases aligning to TRBD1. This TCR was recovered from a male donor with ankylosing spondylitis or in good health (not recorded which). Here the CDR3 reads CASSPADRGSPLHF. The CDR3 nucleotides are TGTGCCAGCAGCCCCGCGGACAGGGGGTCACCCCTCCACTTT.